Following are 27 T cell receptor beta chains from one sample sequenced in a study of OX40 agonist ivuxolimab in advanced cancers. Assay used: immunoSEQ multiplex PCR; TCRdb lists only in-frame clones, some missing. Of 81,000 or so clones listed, about 90% are singletons. The sequences come from CD4+ or CD8+ T cells sorted from blood, collected in a trial of the OX40 agonist ivuxolimab. Source of these receptors: an adult with an advanced solid tumor such as melanoma, head and neck, liver or kidney cancer.

The chain carries TRBV27 and TRBJ1-2; D remains ambiguous. The V end was cut by 0 bases, the J end by 7 bases, with 21 bases between. This CDR3 spans 17 amino acids. Germline V gene lookup returns CDR1 MNHEY and CDR2 SMNVEV (reference sequence). CDR3 residues: CASSLSPLTDWEAGYTF. The CDR3 DNA reads TGTGCCAGCAGTTTATCGCCACTGACGGACTGGGAGGCTGGCTACACCTTC.

The V and J genes are TRBV6-5 and TRBJ1-1; 11 nucleotides line up with TRBD1. V lost 4 bases, J lost 7 bases, and 2 bases stayed unmatched. This CDR3 spans 13 amino acids. Per the germline V gene, CDR1 is MNHEY and CDR2 is SVGAGI. As DNA, the CDR3 is TGTGCCAGCAGTTGGACAGGGGGCATTGAAGCTTTCTTT. Protein: CASSWTGGIEAFF.

The gene calls are TRBV7-9 and TRBJ2-1; no clear D. Germline CDR1 SEHNR, CDR2 FQNEAQ (reference sequence). The V end was cut by 5 bases, the J end by 0 bases, with 11 bases between. CDR3 length: 15 residues. For the CDR3, the DNA is TGTGCCAGCAGCCCTCTCGAAAGCTCCTACAATGAGCAGTTCTTC. Translated: CASSPLESSYNEQFF.

The chain has TRBV9 and TRBJ2-6; the D gene is possibly TRBD1 (6 bases). Trimming took 5 bases from V and 0 from J, leaving 9 bases between them. The CDR3 is 15 residues long. Germline V CDR1 and CDR2: SGDLS, YYNGEE. Here the CDR3 DNA reads TGTGCCAGCAGGGGGGCCGCCTCTGGGGCCAACGTCCTGACTTTC. Translation gives CASRGAASGANVLTF.

The chain combines TRBV6-6 with TRBJ1-5; 10 bases match TRBD1. The CDR3 has 15 amino acids. The germline gives CDR1 MNHNY, CDR2 SVGAGI (reference sequence). V was clipped by 6 bases and J by 4 bases; unmatched bases: 6. CDR3 DNA: TGTGCCAGCAGCTCTAGACAGGGGGCAAATCAGCCCCAGCATTTT. Translated: CASSSRQGANQPQHF.

This chain links TRBV7-8 with TRBJ2-2, with a possible D match to TRBD1 (6 bases). Germline CDR1 is SGHVS and CDR2 is FQNEAQ. This CDR3 has 13 amino acids. V was clipped by 8 bases and J by 3 bases, with 10 bases between them. The CDR3 reads CASEAGDTGELFF. DNA of the CDR3: TGTGCCAGCGAGGCAGGGGACACCGGGGAGCTGTTTTTT.

V usage is TRBV19 and J usage is TRBJ2-7; D gene ambiguous. The length of the CDR3 is 14 residues. The germline CDR1 and CDR2 sequences are LNHDA and SQIVND (reference sequence). V was trimmed by 3 bases and J by 3 bases, leaving 12 bases between them. As DNA, the CDR3 is TGTGCCAGTAGTATGACCGGGCCTATCTACGAGCAGTACTTC. Its protein product is CASSMTGPIYEQYF.

The chain recombines TRBV6-5 with TRBJ2-7; 7 bases are shared with TRBD1. J gave up 3 bases and V 6 bases, and 8 bases lay outside the gene matches. Per the germline V gene, CDR1 is MNHEY and CDR2 is SVGAGI. This CDR3 has 14 amino acids. The CDR3 DNA is TGTGCCAGCAGGCCCCCGGGACAGCACTACGAGCAGTACTTC. Protein sequence: CASRPPGQHYEQYF.

The chain is built from TRBV7-9 and TRBJ2-3; D perhaps matches TRBD2 (5 bases). Germline assignment: CDR1 SEHNR and CDR2 FQNEAQ (reference sequence). The CDR3 sequence is 12 residues long. The germline V and J ends were trimmed by 3 bases and 6 bases, with 7 bases remaining between them. CDR3 DNA: TGTGCCAGCAGCTTCCCGGGGGATACGCAGTATTTT. Protein product: CASSFPGDTQYF.

The V call is TRBV28, the J call TRBJ2-7; D remains unclear. Trimming pared 3 bases from V and 2 bases from J, leaving 14 bases between. This CDR3 contains 15 residues. CDR1 is MDHEN and CDR2 is SYDVKM in the germline V gene. CDR3 sequence: CASSFLPAATYEQYF. The CDR3 bases are TGTGCCAGCAGTTTTCTCCCGGCGGCAACCTACGAGCAGTACTTC. Full variable domain (remainder filled in from reference TRBV28 and TRBJ2-7): DVKVTQSSRYLVKRTGEKVFLECVQDMDHENMFWYRQDPGLGLRLIYFSYDVKMKEKGDIPEGYSVSREKKERFSLILESASTNQTSMYLCASSFLPAATYEQYFGPGTRLTVT.

This chain links TRBV7-2 with TRBJ1-1; no definite D call. V was shortened by 6 bases and J by 7 bases, with 18 bases between the two germline ends. Germline lookup yields CDR1 SGHTA and CDR2 FQGNSA. This CDR3 region has 14 residues. DNA of the CDR3: TGTGCCAGCAGTCCTTTCCCAACTAGTTATGAAGCTTTCTTT. Protein sequence: CASSPFPTSYEAFF.

This clone was recorded once. The rearrangement joins TRBV6-1 to TRBJ1-5; TRBD1 agrees at 8 bases. CDR3 size: 14 residues. Germline-derived CDR1 and CDR2 are MNHNS and SASEGT. The J segment lost 7 bases and the V segment lost 6 bases, leaving 8 bases of the junction unmatched. In nucleotides, the CDR3 is TGTGCCAGCAGGACAGGGGAAAAGGGGCAGCCCCAGCATTTT. Translating it yields CASRTGEKGQPQHF.

The rearrangement joins TRBV9 to TRBJ2-6; D could derive from TRBD1 or TRBD2 (5 bases each). CDR3 length equals 15 residues. Deletions cut 3 bases from V and 2 bases from J, with 9 bases between. CDR1 is SGDLS and CDR2 is YYNGEE in the germline V gene. The chain's CDR3 is CASSEWGTGANVLTF. For the CDR3, the DNA is TGTGCCAGCAGCGAATGGGGGACTGGGGCCAACGTCCTGACTTTC.

This rearrangement joins TRBV4-3 to TRBJ2-1; D tentatively fits TRBD1 or TRBD2 (5 bases each). The CDR3 is 16 residues long. Trimming stripped 0 bases from V and 6 bases from J, with 15 bases between. CDR1 is LGHNA, CDR2 YSLEER, per germline. The CDR3 spells CASSQEREPGGNEQFF. CDR3 in DNA: TGCGCCAGCAGCCAAGAAAGGGAACCTGGGGGCAATGAGCAGTTCTTC.

The V and J genes are TRBV7-9 and TRBJ2-1; TRBD2 aligns across 8 bases. CDR1 and CDR2 (germline): SEHNR, FQNEAQ (reference sequence). This CDR3 spans 15 amino acids. With V trimmed by 1 base and J by 8 bases, 7 bases remained unmatched. CDR3 in amino acids: CASSLVLAGSDEQFF. CDR3 in DNA: TGTGCCAGCAGCTTAGTCCTAGCGGGCTCGGATGAGCAGTTCTTC.

The J gene is TRBJ1-2, the V gene TRBV4-2, with D hard to call. The V end lost 10 bases, the J end lost 6 bases, and 18 bases lay between the germline ends. The CDR3 totals 13 residues. Germline CDR1 reads LGHNA; CDR2 reads YNFKEQ. DNA of the CDR3: TGTGCCAAATTAGACGGAATGAAGAATGGCTACACCTTC. It encodes CAKLDGMKNGYTF.

The V call is TRBV30, the J call TRBJ2-6, with unresolved D. Germline V gene data show CDR1 as GTSNPN and CDR2 as SVGIG (reference sequence). V lost 2 bases and J lost 0, with 5 bases in between. This CDR3 spans 14 amino acids. The CDR3 nucleotides are TGTGCCTGGAGTCTCGGCTCTGGGGCCAACGTCCTGACTTTC. This gives the protein CAWSLGSGANVLTF.

The chain carries TRBV28 and TRBJ1-5; maybe TRBD1 (6 bases). Looked up from germline, CDR1 is MDHEN and CDR2 is SYDVKM. V was pared by 3 bases and J by 9 bases, with 15 bases between. The CDR3 has 14 amino acids. The CDR3 DNA sequence: TGTGCCAGCAGTTTTGCAGGGGAGGTGCGGCCCCAGCATTTT. Translated, it gives CASSFAGEVRPQHF.

This rearrangement joins TRBV7-3 to TRBJ1-1, with TRBD1 matching 8 bases. The CDR3 sequence is 14 residues long. Germline V gene sequence: CDR1 SGHTA, CDR2 FQGTGA. The V gene end was trimmed by 1 base and the J gene end by 10 bases; junction bases not matched to a gene: 8. This chain's CDR3 is CASSLKVGQGRAFF. CDR3 in DNA: TGTGCCAGCAGCTTAAAGGTCGGACAGGGTAGAGCTTTCTTT.

This chain joins TRBV4-3 and TRBJ2-2, with 7 bases fitting TRBD1. The CDR3 has 15 amino acids. J gave up 1 base and V 4 bases, and 3 bases lay outside the gene matches. The germline gives CDR1 LGHNA, CDR2 YSLEER. The CDR3 DNA is TGCGCCAGCAGCCCGGGACAGATGAACACCGGGGAGCTGTTTTTT. Amino acids: CASSPGQMNTGELFF.

The V call is TRBV28, the J call TRBJ2-1, with unresolved D. Germline CDR1 is MDHEN and CDR2 is SYDVKM. V was shortened by 3 bases and J by 6 bases, with 15 bases between the two germline ends. The CDR3 extends over 15 amino acids. CDR3 residues: CASSFRLGRGNEQFF. CDR3 bases: TGTGCCAGCAGTTTCCGACTGGGTCGCGGCAATGAGCAGTTCTTC.

This clone was counted a few times. The gene calls are TRBV7-2 and TRBJ2-3; D gene uncertain. The ends were cut back, 4 bases at V and 2 bases at J, with 1 base in the middle. CDR1 is SGHTA and CDR2 is FQGNSA in the germline V gene. The CDR3 extends over 11 amino acids. The CDR3 nucleotides read TGTGCCAGCAGCTCCACAGATACGCAGTATTTT. Translating it yields CASSSTDTQYF.

The chain has TRBV6-5 and TRBJ1-1; TRBD1 agrees at 8 bases. V shed 1 base, J shed 5 bases, and the junction held 3 bases outside the gene matches. This CDR3 comprises 14 residues. Germline assignment: CDR1 MNHEY and CDR2 SVGAGI. This chain's CDR3 is CASSYFTGGTEAFF. CDR3 DNA sequence: TGTGCCAGCAGTTACTTTACAGGGGGTACTGAAGCTTTCTTT.

The V gene is TRBV5-1, the J gene TRBJ2-4; D ambiguous. Trimming pared 0 bases from V and 0 bases from J, leaving 4 bases between. Per the germline V gene, CDR1 is SGHRS and CDR2 is YFSETQ. This CDR3 has 14 amino acids. CDR3 bases: TGCGCCAGCAGCTTGGATCTAGCCAAAAACATTCAGTACTTC. Its translation: CASSLDLAKNIQYF.

The genes are TRBV11-2 and TRBJ1-1, with TRBD1 as a possible D gene (5 bases). V was shortened by 5 bases and J by 3 bases, with 16 bases between the two germline ends. The CDR3 loop spans 15 amino acids. Germline CDR1 and CDR2: SGHAT and FQNNGV. The CDR3, as DNA: TGTGCCAGCAGCGCGCCCTTGGGGCGTTACACTGAAGCTTTCTTT. Amino acids: CASSAPLGRYTEAFF.

As regards this clone: This specimen includes other DNA sequences encoding the same CDR3. The rearrangement joins TRBV30 to TRBJ1-4, with D uncertain. The CDR3 length is 11 residues. Germline loops: CDR1 GTSNPN, CDR2 SVGIG (reference sequence). V gave up 0 bases and J gave up 7 bases, with 3 bases separating them. The CDR3 reads CAWSVSEKLFF. CDR3 nucleotides: TGTGCCTGGAGTGTCAGTGAAAAACTGTTTTTT.

The genes are TRBV2 and TRBJ2-7; possibly TRBD1 or TRBD2 for D (5 bases each). Between the trimmed V and J ends, which lost 2 bases and 1 base, there was a span of 9 bases. CDR1 is SNHLY, CDR2 FYNNEI, per germline. The CDR3 contains 14 residues. The CDR3 DNA reads as TGTGCCAGCAGTGAAAGAGGGGAGTCCTACGAGCAGTACGTC. This gives the protein CASSERGESYEQYV.